A selection of T cell receptor beta chains follows, all from one sample in a study of shared clonotypes between healthy human individuals. The assay was immunoSEQ multiplex PCR, and TCRdb's table has in-frame clones only and misses some. The sample has 600,000 or so clones; about 95% are singletons. Sequencing was performed on naive CD8+ T cells sorted from blood. The source of these receptors is a woman in her 30s in good health. Each CDR3 is given with its conserved first and last residue. Each record gives: D gene, clone size, V gene, J gene, CDR3 DNA, CDR3 protein. The D gene is left open where the match is weak. Rows may omit the clone size; those that give it use once, few, many or a size class.

d_call: TRBD1
clone_size: NA
v_call: TRBV19
j_call: TRBJ2-3
cdr3_nt: TGCGGGACAGCCAAAAGAACAGATACGCAGTATTTT
cdr3_aa: CGTAKRTDTQYF

d_call: NA
clone_size: NA
v_call: TRBV7-9
j_call: TRBJ1-2
cdr3_nt: TGTGCCAGCAGCGTCAGCTATGGCTACACCTTC
cdr3_aa: CASSVSYGYTF

d_call: TRBD2
clone_size: NA
v_call: TRBV7-9
j_call: TRBJ2-5
cdr3_nt: TGTGCCAGCAGCCCGACGACTAGCGGGAGTGGGGGAAAAGAGACCCAGTACTTC
cdr3_aa: CASSPTTSGSGGKETQYF

d_call: NA
clone_size: NA
v_call: TRBV28
j_call: TRBJ2-7
cdr3_nt: TGTGCCAGCAGCCCCCGGGGAGTCACCCGGGGCTCCTACGAGCAGTACTTC
cdr3_aa: CASSPRGVTRGSYEQYF

d_call: NA
clone_size: NA
v_call: TRBV11-2
j_call: TRBJ2-1
cdr3_nt: TGTGCCAGCAGCTTAGGAGGAGGCAATGAGCAGTTCTTC
cdr3_aa: CASSLGGGNEQFF

d_call: NA
clone_size: NA
v_call: TRBV29-1
j_call: TRBJ1-1
cdr3_nt: TGCAGCGTCCAGCACACTGAAGCTTTCTTT
cdr3_aa: CSVQHTEAFF

d_call: TRBD1
clone_size: NA
v_call: TRBV9
j_call: TRBJ2-7
cdr3_nt: TGTGCCAGCAGCGTGGGGACAGGGGACGAGCAGTACTTC
cdr3_aa: CASSVGTGDEQYF

d_call: TRBD1
clone_size: NA
v_call: TRBV27
j_call: TRBJ1-2
cdr3_nt: TGTGCCAGCAGTCAGGGGGAACACTATGGCTACACCTTC
cdr3_aa: CASSQGEHYGYTF

d_call: NA
clone_size: NA
v_call: TRBV29-1
j_call: TRBJ2-4
cdr3_nt: TGCAGCGTTGAAGGACTCTCGGAAAACATTCAGTACTTC
cdr3_aa: CSVEGLSENIQYF

d_call: TRBD2
clone_size: NA
v_call: TRBV7-9
j_call: TRBJ2-1
cdr3_nt: TGTGCCAGCAGCCTACCCCTAGCGGGTAAGGGGGAGCAGTTCTTC
cdr3_aa: CASSLPLAGKGEQFF

d_call: NA
clone_size: NA
v_call: TRBV7-9
j_call: TRBJ1-1
cdr3_nt: TGTGCCAGCAGCTTCCTTTATCCGAACACTGAAGCTTTCTTT
cdr3_aa: CASSFLYPNTEAFF

d_call: TRBD1
clone_size: NA
v_call: TRBV19
j_call: TRBJ1-1
cdr3_nt: TGTGCCAGTACCGAAGGAGGGACAGGGGAAGCTTTCTTT
cdr3_aa: CASTEGGTGEAFF

d_call: NA
clone_size: NA
v_call: TRBV9
j_call: TRBJ2-2
cdr3_nt: TGTGCCAGCAGCGTAGCGAGAGATAACACCGGGGAGCTGTTTTTT
cdr3_aa: CASSVARDNTGELFF

d_call: TRBD2
clone_size: NA
v_call: TRBV4-1
j_call: TRBJ2-7
cdr3_nt: TGCGCCAGCTCTCTAGCGGGAGGGCCGGGGGAGCAGTACTTC
cdr3_aa: CASSLAGGPGEQYF

d_call: TRBD1
clone_size: NA
v_call: TRBV13
j_call: TRBJ2-7
cdr3_nt: TGTGCCAGCAGTACCGGGACAGCTAATTCTTACGAGCAGTACTTC
cdr3_aa: CASSTGTANSYEQYF

d_call: NA
clone_size: NA
v_call: TRBV28
j_call: TRBJ1-1
cdr3_nt: TGTGCCAGCAGTTTTGGGTTGTATACTTTCTTT
cdr3_aa: CASSFGLYTFF

d_call: NA
clone_size: once
v_call: TRBV5-4
j_call: TRBJ2-4
cdr3_nt: TGTGCCAGCAGCTCGAGCACCAAAAACATTCAGTACTTC
cdr3_aa: CASSSSTKNIQYF

d_call: NA
clone_size: NA
v_call: TRBV5-5
j_call: TRBJ1-1
cdr3_nt: TGTGCCAGCAGCCTCGGACGGGGGAAGGATATCTTT
cdr3_aa: CASSLGRGKDIF

d_call: NA
clone_size: NA
v_call: TRBV6-1
j_call: TRBJ2-7
cdr3_nt: TGTGCCAGCAGTGAAGCCGGGAATTGGTTGTACGAGCAGTACTTC
cdr3_aa: CASSEAGNWLYEQYF

d_call: TRBD2
clone_size: NA
v_call: TRBV6-4
j_call: TRBJ2-1
cdr3_nt: TGTGCCAGCAGTGACGTGGCGGGAGGGGATAATGAGCAGTTCTTC
cdr3_aa: CASSDVAGGDNEQFF

d_call: TRBD2
clone_size: NA
v_call: TRBV5-6
j_call: TRBJ2-1
cdr3_nt: TGTGCCAGCAGCTTTATTGCGGGAGTATCTGAGCAGTTCTTC
cdr3_aa: CASSFIAGVSEQFF

d_call: TRBD1
clone_size: NA
v_call: TRBV28
j_call: TRBJ2-7
cdr3_nt: TGTGCCAGCACCCAGACAGGGGTTGGCTACGAGCAGTACTTC
cdr3_aa: CASTQTGVGYEQYF

d_call: NA
clone_size: NA
v_call: TRBV5-4
j_call: TRBJ1-2
cdr3_nt: TGTGCCAGCAGCTTGATTGGTGGCGGGGCCAATACTAACTATGGCTACACCTTC
cdr3_aa: CASSLIGGGANTNYGYTF

d_call: TRBD1
clone_size: NA
v_call: TRBV2
j_call: TRBJ1-2
cdr3_nt: TGTGCCAGCACTGGGTGGGACAGCTATGGCTACACCTTC
cdr3_aa: CASTGWDSYGYTF

d_call: NA
clone_size: NA
v_call: TRBV5-4
j_call: TRBJ2-7
cdr3_nt: TGTGCCAGCAGCTCCGGAGGTTTGTTCCCGCAGTACTTC
cdr3_aa: CASSSGGLFPQYF

d_call: TRBD1
clone_size: NA
v_call: TRBV2
j_call: TRBJ1-2
cdr3_nt: TGTGCCAGCAGCGTGACAGGGGGCGGAGATGGCTACACCTTC
cdr3_aa: CASSVTGGGDGYTF

d_call: NA
clone_size: once
v_call: TRBV28
j_call: TRBJ2-6
cdr3_nt: TGTGCCAGCAGTCTAGGGGTCACTGGGGCCAACGTCCTGACTTTC
cdr3_aa: CASSLGVTGANVLTF

d_call: TRBD2
clone_size: NA
v_call: TRBV27
j_call: TRBJ2-7
cdr3_nt: TGTGCCAGCACCCCGACTAGCGTTAGCTCCTACGAGCAGTACTTC
cdr3_aa: CASTPTSVSSYEQYF

d_call: TRBD1
clone_size: NA
v_call: TRBV5-1
j_call: TRBJ1-1
cdr3_nt: TGCGCCAGCAGCTTGGCCTCAGGACAGGGGGCATTCGGCACTGAAGCTTTCTTT
cdr3_aa: CASSLASGQGAFGTEAFF

d_call: TRBD2
clone_size: NA
v_call: TRBV28
j_call: TRBJ2-1
cdr3_nt: TGTGCCAGCAGTCCAACGACTAGCGGGGTCTACAATGAGCAGTTCTTC
cdr3_aa: CASSPTTSGVYNEQFF

d_call: NA
clone_size: NA
v_call: TRBV19
j_call: TRBJ2-3
cdr3_nt: TGTGCCAGTAGTATGGCGGTACAGGGCTTTGCAGATACGCAGTATTTT
cdr3_aa: CASSMAVQGFADTQYF

d_call: NA
clone_size: NA
v_call: TRBV28
j_call: TRBJ2-7
cdr3_nt: TGTGCCAGCAGTCTAACAGGGACGTATTTCTACGAGCAGTACTTC
cdr3_aa: CASSLTGTYFYEQYF

d_call: NA
clone_size: NA
v_call: TRBV7-9
j_call: TRBJ1-1
cdr3_nt: TGTGCCAGCAGCTTAGTTCGGGGTCTGAACACTGAAGCTTTCTTT
cdr3_aa: CASSLVRGLNTEAFF

d_call: TRBD1
clone_size: NA
v_call: TRBV28
j_call: TRBJ1-3
cdr3_nt: TGTGCCAGCAGTTCCGGGACAGGTTATGGAAACACCATATATTTT
cdr3_aa: CASSSGTGYGNTIYF

d_call: NA
clone_size: NA
v_call: TRBV2
j_call: TRBJ2-1
cdr3_nt: TGTGCCAGCAGTGAAGGTCCTCGGACGATGAACAATGAGCAGTTCTTC
cdr3_aa: CASSEGPRTMNNEQFF

d_call: NA
clone_size: NA
v_call: TRBV4-1
j_call: TRBJ1-1
cdr3_nt: TGCGCCAGCAGCCTCTCGCTCTTTCTCACTGAAGCTTTCTTT
cdr3_aa: CASSLSLFLTEAFF

d_call: TRBD2
clone_size: NA
v_call: TRBV27
j_call: TRBJ2-7
cdr3_nt: TGTGCCAGCAGTTATTCGACTAGCGGGGCCGCCTACGAGCAGTACTTC
cdr3_aa: CASSYSTSGAAYEQYF

d_call: NA
clone_size: NA
v_call: TRBV10-2
j_call: TRBJ2-1
cdr3_nt: TGCGCCAGCAAACTAGGGGATGAGCAGTTCTTC
cdr3_aa: CASKLGDEQFF

d_call: TRBD2
clone_size: NA
v_call: TRBV2
j_call: TRBJ2-3
cdr3_nt: TGTGCCAGCAGTGAAAGACTAGCAGGTTACACAGATACGCAGTATTTT
cdr3_aa: CASSERLAGYTDTQYF

d_call: NA
clone_size: NA
v_call: TRBV28
j_call: TRBJ1-1
cdr3_nt: TGTGCCAGCAGTTTAGGATTGAACACTGAAGCTTTCTTT
cdr3_aa: CASSLGLNTEAFF

d_call: NA
clone_size: NA
v_call: TRBV9
j_call: TRBJ2-7
cdr3_nt: TGTGCCAGCAGCGTAGGGAGCAGGGGGGCAAGGTACGAGCAGTACTTC
cdr3_aa: CASSVGSRGARYEQYF

d_call: NA
clone_size: NA
v_call: TRBV7-6
j_call: TRBJ2-7
cdr3_nt: TGTGCCAGCAGTTTCACCGGGACGGCAACCTCCTACGAGCAGTACTTC
cdr3_aa: CASSFTGTATSYEQYF

d_call: NA
clone_size: NA
v_call: TRBV27
j_call: TRBJ2-1
cdr3_nt: TGTGCCAGCACAACAGGGGGGGCCTACAATGAGCAGTTCTTC
cdr3_aa: CASTTGGAYNEQFF

d_call: TRBD1
clone_size: once
v_call: TRBV28
j_call: TRBJ2-1
cdr3_nt: TGTGCCAGCAGCCTGGGACAGGGGGCGATGGGTGAGCAGTTCTTC
cdr3_aa: CASSLGQGAMGEQFF

d_call: NA
clone_size: NA
v_call: TRBV9
j_call: TRBJ1-1
cdr3_nt: TGTGCCAGCAGCCTCAAGGTGGCAGGGGAAGCTTTCTTT
cdr3_aa: CASSLKVAGEAFF

d_call: NA
clone_size: NA
v_call: TRBV21-1
j_call: TRBJ2-7
cdr3_nt: TGTGCCAGCAGCACGAGGGTGGCAGGGTGGCCCTACGAGCAGTACTTC
cdr3_aa: CASSTRVAGWPYEQYF

d_call: NA
clone_size: once
v_call: TRBV30
j_call: TRBJ2-3
cdr3_nt: TGTGCCTGGAGTGTAATGTCGGCAGATACGCAGTATTTT
cdr3_aa: CAWSVMSADTQYF

d_call: NA
clone_size: few
v_call: TRBV29-1
j_call: TRBJ1-1
cdr3_nt: TGCAGCGTGGATCCCAGGGATGAGGGTGAAGCTTTCTTT
cdr3_aa: CSVDPRDEGEAFF

d_call: TRBD1
clone_size: NA
v_call: TRBV28
j_call: TRBJ1-5
cdr3_nt: TGTGCCAGCAGTTTAGGGACAGTTGGTAGCAATCAGCCCCAGCATTTT
cdr3_aa: CASSLGTVGSNQPQHF

d_call: TRBD1
clone_size: NA
v_call: TRBV15
j_call: TRBJ1-1
cdr3_nt: TGTGCCACCCACCTGGGGGTGGGGACAGGTGAAGCTTTCTTT
cdr3_aa: CATHLGVGTGEAFF

d_call: TRBD1
clone_size: NA
v_call: TRBV2
j_call: TRBJ2-7
cdr3_nt: TGTGCCAGCAGTGCCGGGACAGACTACGAGCAGTACTTC
cdr3_aa: CASSAGTDYEQYF

d_call: TRBD2
clone_size: NA
v_call: TRBV2
j_call: TRBJ2-7
cdr3_nt: TGTGCCGGCGGTGCGGGAGGCGGGGATAGGCGCTCCTACGAGCAGTACTTC
cdr3_aa: CAGGAGGGDRRSYEQYF

d_call: NA
clone_size: NA
v_call: TRBV7-9
j_call: TRBJ2-7
cdr3_nt: TGTGCCAGCAGCTTAGAGGACTGGCGCTACGAGCAGTACTTC
cdr3_aa: CASSLEDWRYEQYF

d_call: TRBD1
clone_size: NA
v_call: TRBV11-2
j_call: TRBJ2-7
cdr3_nt: TGTGCCAGCAGCCCCGGGACAGGAGGGTACGAGCAGTACTTC
cdr3_aa: CASSPGTGGYEQYF

d_call: NA
clone_size: NA
v_call: TRBV4-1
j_call: TRBJ1-5
cdr3_nt: TGCGCCAGCAGCCAAGGTACGGGGGTTCAGCCCCAGCATTTT
cdr3_aa: CASSQGTGVQPQHF